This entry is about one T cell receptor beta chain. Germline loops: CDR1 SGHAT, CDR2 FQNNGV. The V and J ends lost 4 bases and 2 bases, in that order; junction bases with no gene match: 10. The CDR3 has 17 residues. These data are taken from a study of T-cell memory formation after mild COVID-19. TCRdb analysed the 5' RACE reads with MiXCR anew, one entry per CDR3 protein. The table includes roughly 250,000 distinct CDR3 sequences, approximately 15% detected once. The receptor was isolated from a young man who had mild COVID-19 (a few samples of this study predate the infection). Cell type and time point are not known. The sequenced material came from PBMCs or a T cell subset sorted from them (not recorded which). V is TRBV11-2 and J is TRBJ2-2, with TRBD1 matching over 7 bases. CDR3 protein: CASSSNVDRANTGELFF. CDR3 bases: TGTGCCAGCAGCTCTAATGTCGACAGGGCAAACACCGGGGAGCTGTTTTTT.